The 6 T cell receptor beta chains below all came from one sample that was sequenced in a study of radiotherapy plus CTLA-4 blockade in lung cancer. TCRdb keeps only in-frame clones here, not all; method: immunoSEQ multiplex PCR. In the table there are some 73,000 clones, 60% to 85% of which are singletons. The sequencing used peripheral blood, collected from a patient treated with radiotherapy plus ipilimumab. The receptors were gathered from a human donor with non-small cell lung cancer whose response to radiotherapy plus ipilimumab could not be evaluated. Some clones in this sample may be carry-over from other donors' samples.

This clone occurred once. The V and J genes are TRBV4-1 and TRBJ1-2, with 9 bases fitting TRBD1. V dropped 0 bases and J dropped 2; count of bases not matched to a gene: 1. The germline V gene encodes CDR1 MGHRA and CDR2 YSYEKL. The CDR3 runs to 15 residues. The CDR3 coding sequence is TGCGCCAGCAGCCAAGATGACAGGGGGAACTATGGCTACACCTTC. Translation gives CASSQDDRGNYGYTF.

The chain carries TRBV7-9 and TRBJ2-5; D unresolved. V gave up 1 base and J gave up 2 bases, with 5 bases separating them. Germline CDR1 SEHNR, CDR2 FQNEAQ (reference sequence). The CDR3 consists of 13 residues. The CDR3: CASSLGRQETQYF. CDR3 bases: TGTGCCAGCAGCTTAGGTCGGCAAGAGACCCAGTACTTC. The variable domain in full, completed from reference TRBV7-9 and TRBJ2-5, reads DTGVSQNPRHKITKRGQNVTFRCDPISEHNRLYWYRQTLGQGPEFLTYFQNEAQLEKSRLLSDRFSAERPKGSFSTLEIQRTEQGDSAMYLCASSLGRQETQYFGPGTRLLVL.

This clone was counted a single time. The chain carries TRBV7-9 and TRBJ1-6; D is perhaps TRBD1 (5 bases). V lost 4 bases, J lost 7 bases, and 14 bases lay in between. Per germline, CDR1 SEHNR and CDR2 FQNEAQ (reference sequence). This CDR3 has 15 residues. The CDR3 loop is CASSYFGGSNSPLHF. DNA of the CDR3: TGTGCCAGCAGCTACTTTGGGGGGTCAAATTCACCCCTCCACTTT.

This rearrangement joins TRBV19 to TRBJ1-3; no definite D call. V lost 5 bases to trimming and J lost 4 bases, with 9 bases between them. Germline CDR1 is LNHDA and CDR2 is SQIVND (reference sequence). CDR3 length equals 13 residues. The CDR3: CASSAGKGNTIYF. The CDR3 region has the DNA TGTGCCAGTAGTGCGGGGAAAGGAAACACCATATATTTT.

This chain links TRBV27 with TRBJ2-5; tentative D call: TRBD2 (6 bases). Trimming cost V 6 bases and J 5 bases, with 19 bases left between them. Germline V gene data show CDR1 as MNHEY and CDR2 as SMNVEV (reference sequence). The CDR3 length is 15 residues. CDR3 protein: CASRLHGGTQETQYF. The CDR3 nucleotides read TGTGCCAGCAGGCTGCATGGGGGGACTCAGGAGACCCAGTACTTC.

The V gene is TRBV4-1, the J gene TRBJ1-5; D gene unclear. V dropped 0 bases and J dropped 7 bases, with 10 bases sitting between them. Germline CDR1 MGHRA, CDR2 YSYEKL. The CDR3 runs to 14 residues. CDR3 in amino acids: CASSQDRGIQPQHF. The CDR3 bases are TGCGCCAGCAGCCAAGATCGCGGGATCCAGCCCCAGCATTTT.